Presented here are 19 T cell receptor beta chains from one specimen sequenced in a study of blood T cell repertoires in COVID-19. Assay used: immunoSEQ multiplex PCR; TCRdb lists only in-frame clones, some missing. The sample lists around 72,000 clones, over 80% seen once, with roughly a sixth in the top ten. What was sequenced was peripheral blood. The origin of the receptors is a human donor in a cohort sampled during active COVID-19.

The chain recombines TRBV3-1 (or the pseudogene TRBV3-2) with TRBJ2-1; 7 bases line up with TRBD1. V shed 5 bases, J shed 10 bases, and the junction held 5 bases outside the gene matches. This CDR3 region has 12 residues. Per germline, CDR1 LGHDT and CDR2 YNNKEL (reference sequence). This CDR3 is CASSLSDREQFF. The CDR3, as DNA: TGTGCCAGCAGCTTATCGGACAGGGAGCAGTTCTTC.

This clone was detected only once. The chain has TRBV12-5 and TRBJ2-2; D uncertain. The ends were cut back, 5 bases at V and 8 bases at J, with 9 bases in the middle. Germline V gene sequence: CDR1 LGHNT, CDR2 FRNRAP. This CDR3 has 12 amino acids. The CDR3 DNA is TGTGCTAGTGGTGTTGCGGCGGGGGAGCTGTTTTTT. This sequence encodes CASGVAAGELFF.

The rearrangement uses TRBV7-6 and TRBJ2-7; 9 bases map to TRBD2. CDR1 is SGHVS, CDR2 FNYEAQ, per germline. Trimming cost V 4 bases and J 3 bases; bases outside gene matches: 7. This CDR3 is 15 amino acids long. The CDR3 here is CASSSPAGGIYEQYF. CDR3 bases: TGTGCCAGCAGCTCACCAGCGGGGGGCATCTACGAGCAGTACTTC. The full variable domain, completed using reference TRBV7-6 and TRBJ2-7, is GAGVSQSPRYKVTKRGQDVALRCDPISGHVSLYWYRQALGQGPEFLTYFNYEAQQDKSGLPNDRFSAERPEGSISTLTIQRTEQRDSAMYRCASSSPAGGIYEQYFGPGTRLTVT.

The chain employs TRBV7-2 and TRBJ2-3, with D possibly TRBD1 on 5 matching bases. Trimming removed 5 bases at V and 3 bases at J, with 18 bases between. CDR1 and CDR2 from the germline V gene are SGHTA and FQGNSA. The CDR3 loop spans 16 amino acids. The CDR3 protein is CASSRRVRPPTDTQYF. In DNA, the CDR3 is TGTGCCAGCAGCCGCAGGGTCCGGCCCCCGACAGATACGCAGTATTTT.

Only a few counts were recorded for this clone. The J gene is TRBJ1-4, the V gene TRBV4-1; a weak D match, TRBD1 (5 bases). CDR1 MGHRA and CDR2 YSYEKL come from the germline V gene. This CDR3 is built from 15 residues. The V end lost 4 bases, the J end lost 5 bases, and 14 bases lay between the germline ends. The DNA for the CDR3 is TGCGCCAGCAGCCCGCAACAGGCCTCGAATGAAAAACTGTTTTTT. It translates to CASSPQQASNEKLFF.

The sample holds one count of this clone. The chain's CDR3 is CASSLDPWTGRGTEAFF. In DNA form, the CDR3 reads TGTGCCAGCAGCTTAGATCCCTGGACAGGGCGGGGTACTGAAGCTTTCTTT. V and J are TRBV11-2 and TRBJ1-1, with TRBD1 identical over 8 bases. Germline-derived CDR1 and CDR2 are SGHAT and FQNNGV. There are 17 residues in the CDR3. With V trimmed by 0 bases and J by 5 bases, 11 bases remained unmatched.

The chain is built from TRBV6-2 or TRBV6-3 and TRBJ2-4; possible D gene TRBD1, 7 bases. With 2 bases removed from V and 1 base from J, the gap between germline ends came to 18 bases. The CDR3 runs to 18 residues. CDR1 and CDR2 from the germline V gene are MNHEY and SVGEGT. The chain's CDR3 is CASSYLRDSHRAKNIQYF. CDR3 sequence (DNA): TGTGCCAGCAGTTACCTGCGGGACAGCCATCGCGCCAAAAACATTCAGTACTTC.

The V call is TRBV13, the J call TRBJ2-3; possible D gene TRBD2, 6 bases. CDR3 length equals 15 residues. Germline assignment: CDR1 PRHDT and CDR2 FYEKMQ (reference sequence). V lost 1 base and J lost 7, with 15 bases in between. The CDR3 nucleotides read TGTGCCAGCAGCTTAGTTGCGGGACTGGGGAATACGCAGTATTTT. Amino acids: CASSLVAGLGNTQYF.

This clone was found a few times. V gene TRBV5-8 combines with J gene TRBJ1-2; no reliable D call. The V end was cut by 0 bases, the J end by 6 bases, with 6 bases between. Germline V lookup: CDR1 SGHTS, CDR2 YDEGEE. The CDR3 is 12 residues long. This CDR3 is CASSLVADGYTF. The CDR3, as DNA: TGTGCCAGCAGCTTGGTGGCAGATGGCTACACCTTC.

CDR3 residues: CASSWERARDGYTF. The DNA for the CDR3 is TGTGCCAGCAGCTGGGAGAGGGCGCGCGATGGCTACACCTTC. The V call is TRBV7-9, the J call TRBJ1-2; no clear D gene. From germline, CDR1 is SEHNR and CDR2 FQNEAQ (reference sequence). Between the trimmed V and J ends, which lost 4 bases and 6 bases, there was a span of 15 bases. The CDR3 runs 14 residues.

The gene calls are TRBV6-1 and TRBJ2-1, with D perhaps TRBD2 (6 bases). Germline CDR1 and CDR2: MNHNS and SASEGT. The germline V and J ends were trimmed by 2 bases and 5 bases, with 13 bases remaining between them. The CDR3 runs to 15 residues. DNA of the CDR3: TGTGCCAGCAGTGAAAGGTGGGGGGTTAACAATGAGCAGTTCTTC. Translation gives CASSERWGVNNEQFF.

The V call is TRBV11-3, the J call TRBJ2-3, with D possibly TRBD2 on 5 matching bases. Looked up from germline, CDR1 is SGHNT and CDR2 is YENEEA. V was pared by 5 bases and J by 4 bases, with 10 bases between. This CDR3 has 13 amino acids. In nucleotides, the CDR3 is TGTGCCAGCAGCACGTTAGCGTCAGATACGCAGTATTTT. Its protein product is CASSTLASDTQYF. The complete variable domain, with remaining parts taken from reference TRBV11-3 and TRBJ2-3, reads EAGVVQSPRYKIIEKKQPVAFWCNPISGHNTLYWYLQNLGQGPELLIRYENEEAVDDSQLPKDRFSAERLKGVDSTLKIQPAELGDSAVYLCASSTLASDTQYFGPGTRLTVL.

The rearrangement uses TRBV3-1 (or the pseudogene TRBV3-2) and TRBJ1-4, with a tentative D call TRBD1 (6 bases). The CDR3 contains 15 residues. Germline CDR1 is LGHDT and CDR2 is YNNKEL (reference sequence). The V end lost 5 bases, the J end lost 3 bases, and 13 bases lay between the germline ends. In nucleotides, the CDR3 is TGTGCCAGCAGCAACCCCAGGGGAGCTAATGAAAAACTGTTTTTT. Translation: CASSNPRGANEKLFF.

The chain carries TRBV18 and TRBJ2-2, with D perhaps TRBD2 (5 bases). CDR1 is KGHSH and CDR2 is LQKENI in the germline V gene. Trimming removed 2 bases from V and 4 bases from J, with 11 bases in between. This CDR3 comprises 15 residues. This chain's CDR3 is CASSPSSGFTGELFF. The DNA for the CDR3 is TGTGCCAGCTCACCATCGTCGGGGTTCACCGGGGAGCTGTTTTTT.

The CDR3 sequence: CASSEGTGEGNQPQHF. The CDR3 DNA reads as TGTGCCAGCAGTGAAGGGACAGGGGAAGGAAATCAGCCCCAGCATTTT. The rearrangement joins TRBV25-1 to TRBJ1-5; 10 nucleotides agree with TRBD1. The CDR3 spans 16 residues. Germline CDR1 is MGHDK and CDR2 is SYGVNS. Trimming took 2 bases from V and 4 from J; bases not matched to a gene: 5.

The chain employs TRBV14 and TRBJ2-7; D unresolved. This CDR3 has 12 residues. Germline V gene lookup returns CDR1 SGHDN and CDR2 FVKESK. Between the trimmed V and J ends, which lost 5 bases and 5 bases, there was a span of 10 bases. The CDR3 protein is CASSSNMDEQYF. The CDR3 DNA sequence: TGTGCCAGCAGCTCAAACATGGACGAGCAGTACTTC.

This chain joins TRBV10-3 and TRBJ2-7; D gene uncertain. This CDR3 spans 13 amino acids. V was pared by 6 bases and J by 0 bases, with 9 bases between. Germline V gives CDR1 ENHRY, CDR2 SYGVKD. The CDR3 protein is CAIRLRNSYEQYF. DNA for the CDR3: TGTGCCATCAGACTCAGGAACTCCTACGAGCAGTACTTC.

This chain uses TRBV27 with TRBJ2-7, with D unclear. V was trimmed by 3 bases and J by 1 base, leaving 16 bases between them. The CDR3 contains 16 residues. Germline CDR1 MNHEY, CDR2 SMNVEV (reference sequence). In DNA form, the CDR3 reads TGTGCCAGCAGTTTTTCCCAATTCGGAGATTCCTACGAGCAGTACTTC. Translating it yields CASSFSQFGDSYEQYF.

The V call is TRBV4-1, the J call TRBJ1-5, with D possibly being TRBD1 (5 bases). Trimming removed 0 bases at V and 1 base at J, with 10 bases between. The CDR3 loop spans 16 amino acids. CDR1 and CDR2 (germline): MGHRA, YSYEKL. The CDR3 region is CASSQDGTQSNQPQHF. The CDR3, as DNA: TGCGCCAGCAGCCAAGATGGGACTCAAAGCAATCAGCCCCAGCATTTT.